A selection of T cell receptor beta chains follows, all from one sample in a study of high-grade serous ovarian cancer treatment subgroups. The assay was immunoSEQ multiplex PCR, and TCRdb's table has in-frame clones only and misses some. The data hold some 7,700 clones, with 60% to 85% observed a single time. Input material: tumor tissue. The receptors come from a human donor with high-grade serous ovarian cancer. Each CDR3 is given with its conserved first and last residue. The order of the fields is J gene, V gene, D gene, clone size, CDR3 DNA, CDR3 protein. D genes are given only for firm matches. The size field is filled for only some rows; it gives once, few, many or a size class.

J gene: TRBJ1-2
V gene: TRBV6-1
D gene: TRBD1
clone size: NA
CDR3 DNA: TGTGCCAGCAGTATACAGGGGTTTGGCTACACCTTC
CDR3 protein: CASSIQGFGYTF

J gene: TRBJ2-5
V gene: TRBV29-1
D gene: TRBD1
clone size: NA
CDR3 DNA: TGCAGCGTTGAAGACCCAGAGGACAGGGGGATGGAGACCCAGTACTTC
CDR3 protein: CSVEDPEDRGMETQYF

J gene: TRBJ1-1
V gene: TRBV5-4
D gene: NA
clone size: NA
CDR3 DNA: TGTGCCAGCAGCTTGGGCAGGGCAAACTTGAACACTGAAGCTTTCTTT
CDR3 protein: CASSLGRANLNTEAFF

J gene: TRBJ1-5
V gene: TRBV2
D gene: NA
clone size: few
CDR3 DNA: TGTGCCAGCGGCGATCAGCCCCAGCATTTT
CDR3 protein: CASGDQPQHF

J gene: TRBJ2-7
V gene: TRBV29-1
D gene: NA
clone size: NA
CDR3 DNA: TGCAGCGGCGACATCCTCCACCCCTACGAGCAGTACTTC
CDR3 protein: CSGDILHPYEQYF

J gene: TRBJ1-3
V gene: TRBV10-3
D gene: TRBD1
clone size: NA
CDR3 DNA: TGTGCCATTTCCGCAGGGGGCGCGGGAAACACCATATATTTT
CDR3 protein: CAISAGGAGNTIYF

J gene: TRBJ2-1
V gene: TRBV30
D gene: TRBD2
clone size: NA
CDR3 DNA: TGTGCCTGGAGTGTCATAGCGGGGAGCTACAATGAGCAGTTCTTC
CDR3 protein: CAWSVIAGSYNEQFF

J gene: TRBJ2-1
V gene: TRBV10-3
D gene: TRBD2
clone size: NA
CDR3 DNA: TGTGCCATCAGCTGGGACTACGACAATGAGCAGTTCTTC
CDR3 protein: CAISWDYDNEQFF

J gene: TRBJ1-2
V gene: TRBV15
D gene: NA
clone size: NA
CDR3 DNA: TGTGCCACCAGCAGAGATGGGGGGTATGGCTACACCTTC
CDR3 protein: CATSRDGGYGYTF

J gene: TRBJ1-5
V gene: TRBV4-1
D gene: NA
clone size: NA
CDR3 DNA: TGCGCCAGCAGCCAAGCGCGGGGAGACAATCAGCCCCAGCATTTT
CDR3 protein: CASSQARGDNQPQHF

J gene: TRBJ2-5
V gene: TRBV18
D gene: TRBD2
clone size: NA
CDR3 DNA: TGTGCCAGCTCGCAAGGACTAGCGGGAGTTTACGAGACCCAGTACTTC
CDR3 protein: CASSQGLAGVYETQYF

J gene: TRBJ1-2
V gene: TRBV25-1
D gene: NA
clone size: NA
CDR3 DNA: TGTGCCAGCAGTAGTTTTGGTGGCTACACCTTC
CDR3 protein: CASSSFGGYTF

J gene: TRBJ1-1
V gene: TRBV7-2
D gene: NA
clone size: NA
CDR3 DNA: TGTGCCAGCAGCCAAGACAGGAACACTGAAGCTTTCTTT
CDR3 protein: CASSQDRNTEAFF

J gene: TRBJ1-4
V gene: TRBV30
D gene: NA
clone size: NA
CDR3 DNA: TGTGCCTGGAGTGTACTCGGCGGAGGCGGGGAAAAACTGTTTTTT
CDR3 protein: CAWSVLGGGGEKLFF

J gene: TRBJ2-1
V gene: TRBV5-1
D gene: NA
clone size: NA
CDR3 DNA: TGCGCCAGCAGCTTGGCCGGTCTGCGGGGTTACAATGAGCAGTTCTTC
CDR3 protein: CASSLAGLRGYNEQFF

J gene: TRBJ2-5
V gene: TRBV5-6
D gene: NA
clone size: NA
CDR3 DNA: TGTGCCAGCAGCTTGGTCGGGACGCCCCAAGAGACCCAGTACTTC
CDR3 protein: CASSLVGTPQETQYF

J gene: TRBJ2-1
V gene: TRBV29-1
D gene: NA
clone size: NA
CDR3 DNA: TGCAGCGTTGCTGGGATGAGCTCCTACAATGAGCAGTTCTTC
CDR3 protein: CSVAGMSSYNEQFF

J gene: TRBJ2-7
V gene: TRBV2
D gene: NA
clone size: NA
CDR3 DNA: TGTGCCAGCATGACAGAAGGGTCCAGCGAGCAGTACTTC
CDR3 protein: CASMTEGSSEQYF

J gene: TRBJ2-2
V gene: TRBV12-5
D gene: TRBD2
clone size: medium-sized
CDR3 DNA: TGTGCTAGTGGTCTAACAGCGGGAGGGCCCGTCGGGGAGCTGTTTTTT
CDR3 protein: CASGLTAGGPVGELFF

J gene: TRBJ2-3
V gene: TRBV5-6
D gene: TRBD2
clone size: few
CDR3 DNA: TGTGCCAGCAGCTTGGGGACTAGCGGGAGGACAGATACGCAGTATTTT
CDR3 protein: CASSLGTSGRTDTQYF

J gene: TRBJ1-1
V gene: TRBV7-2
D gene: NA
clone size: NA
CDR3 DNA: TGTGCCAGCAGCTCTTACGGGGGCACTGAAGCTTTCTTT
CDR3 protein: CASSSYGGTEAFF

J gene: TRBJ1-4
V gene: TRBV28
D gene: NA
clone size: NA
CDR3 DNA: TGTGCCAGCAGTCACGAGGACGGTCAGCCGTTCCGAAAACTGTTTTTT
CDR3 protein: CASSHEDGQPFRKLFF

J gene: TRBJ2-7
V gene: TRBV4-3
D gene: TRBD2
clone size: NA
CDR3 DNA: TGCGCCAGCAGCGAGGTAGCGGGAATCTACGAGCAGTACTTC
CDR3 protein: CASSEVAGIYEQYF

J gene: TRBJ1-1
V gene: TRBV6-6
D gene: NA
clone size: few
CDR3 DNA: TGTGCCAGCAGTTACAGTGGGGGCATGAACACTGAAGCTTTCTTT
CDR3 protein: CASSYSGGMNTEAFF

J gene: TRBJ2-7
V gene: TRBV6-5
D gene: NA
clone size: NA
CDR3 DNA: TGTGCCAGCAGTTATTCGGACACCTACGAGCAGTACTTC
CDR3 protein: CASSYSDTYEQYF

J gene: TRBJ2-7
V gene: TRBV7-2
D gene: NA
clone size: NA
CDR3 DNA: TGTGCCAGCAGCTTAGACAGGGTTAACGAGCAGTACTTC
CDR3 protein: CASSLDRVNEQYF

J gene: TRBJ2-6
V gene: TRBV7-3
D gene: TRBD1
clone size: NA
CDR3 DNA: TGTGCCAGCAGCTTGGGACAGACTGGGGCCAACGTCCTGACTTTC
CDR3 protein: CASSLGQTGANVLTF

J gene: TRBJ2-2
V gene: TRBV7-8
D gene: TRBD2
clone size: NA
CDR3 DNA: TGTGCCAGCAGCCCTTCGACTAGCGGGAGGGGGGTCGGGGAGCTGTTTTTT
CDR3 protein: CASSPSTSGRGVGELFF

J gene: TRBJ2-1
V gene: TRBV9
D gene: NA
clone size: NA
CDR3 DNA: TGTGCCAGCAGCGTAGAGGGCTATCCTACAATGAATGAGCAGTTCTTC
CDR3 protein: CASSVEGYPTMNEQFF

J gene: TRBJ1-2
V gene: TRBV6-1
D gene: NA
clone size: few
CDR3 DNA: TGTGCCAGCAGTGAAGACACGGTCGGCTACACCTTC
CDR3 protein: CASSEDTVGYTF

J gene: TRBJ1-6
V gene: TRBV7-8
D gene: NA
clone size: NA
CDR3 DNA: TGTGCCAGCAGCTTAATGAGCTCACCCCTCCACTTT
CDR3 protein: CASSLMSSPLHF

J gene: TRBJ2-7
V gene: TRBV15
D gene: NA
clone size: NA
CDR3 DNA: TGTGCCACCAGCAGAGATGACTTTCCCTCCTACGAGCAGTACTTC
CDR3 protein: CATSRDDFPSYEQYF

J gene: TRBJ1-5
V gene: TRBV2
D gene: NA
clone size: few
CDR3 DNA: TGTGCCAGCAGTGGGATGACGGTAGATCAGCCCCAGCATTTT
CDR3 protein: CASSGMTVDQPQHF